These 26 T cell receptor beta chains were all obtained from the same sample, sequenced in a study of T cell responses to AZD1222 COVID-19 vaccine. Only in-frame clones appear in the TCRdb table, and some are missing; sequencing was by immunoSEQ multiplex PCR. The table shows about 78,000 clones, with 82% occurring only once. The input for sequencing was peripheral blood, taken on day 0 of AZD1222 vaccination. These receptor sequences come from an adult in good health.

This clone was observed a few times. The chain carries TRBV14 and TRBJ2-7; TRBD2 might be the D (5 bases). Trimming took 4 bases from V and 6 from J, leaving 13 bases between them. Per germline, CDR1 SGHDN and CDR2 FVKESK. The CDR3 consists of 13 residues. The CDR3 DNA reads TGTGCCAGCAGCCCTCGGGGATGGGGCGAGCAGTACTTC. It codes for CASSPRGWGEQYF.

V gene TRBV4-3 combines with J gene TRBJ2-1; the D is unclear. This CDR3 region has 16 residues. Deletions cut 0 bases from V and 3 bases from J, with 12 bases between. The V gene's germline CDR1 is LGHNA and CDR2 YSLEER. CDR3 sequence: CASSQDPQFGYNEQFF. The CDR3 DNA reads TGCGCCAGCAGCCAAGATCCCCAGTTCGGCTACAATGAGCAGTTCTTC.

The chain is built from TRBV7-2 and TRBJ2-1; 8 positions agree with TRBD2. CDR1 is SGHTA and CDR2 is FQGNSA in the germline V gene. This CDR3 is 15 amino acids long. J gave up 10 bases and V 6 bases, and 14 bases lay outside the gene matches. The CDR3, as DNA: TGTGCCAGCAGTTATACCGGGACTAGTGTTCGGGAGCAGTTCTTC. It translates to CASSYTGTSVREQFF.

The J gene is TRBJ1-1, the V gene TRBV7-2, with 8 nucleotides matching TRBD1. Germline CDR1 is SGHTA and CDR2 is FQGNSA. V was pared by 3 bases and J by 7 bases, with 7 bases of the junction left unmatched. The CDR3 length is 14 residues. Here the CDR3 reads CASSFGQGRGEAFF. Here the CDR3 DNA reads TGTGCCAGCAGCTTCGGACAGGGTAGGGGTGAAGCTTTCTTT.

V usage is TRBV18 and J usage is TRBJ1-5; no definite D call. This CDR3 is 13 amino acids long. Germline CDR1 reads KGHSH; CDR2 reads LQKENI. The V gene lost 3 bases and the J gene lost 0 bases, with 3 bases spanning the gap. The CDR3 here is CASSPGSNQPQHF. The DNA for the CDR3 is TGTGCCAGCTCACCGGGTAGCAATCAGCCCCAGCATTTT.

This rearrangement joins TRBV9 to TRBJ1-3; no reliable D call. Trimming took off 7 bases at V and 0 bases at J, with 14 bases between the two ends. The CDR3 sequence is 15 residues long. Germline CDR1 reads SGDLS; CDR2 reads YYNGEE. CDR3 loop: CASARIGLSGNTIYF. The CDR3 DNA reads TGTGCCAGCGCCAGAATAGGGCTCTCTGGAAACACCATATATTTT.

The chain has TRBV4-2 and TRBJ2-2; D not certain. This CDR3 is 14 amino acids long. CDR1 LGHNA and CDR2 YNFKEQ come from the germline V gene. V shed 4 bases and J shed 3 bases, with 9 bases lying between them. CDR3 sequence reads: CASSPFIDTGELFF. In DNA form, the CDR3 reads TGTGCCAGCAGCCCGTTTATAGACACCGGGGAGCTGTTTTTT.

J is TRBJ2-5 and V is TRBV5-1; D perhaps matches TRBD2 (5 bases). V gave up 2 bases and J gave up 4 bases, with 9 bases separating them. Germline CDR1 reads SGHRS; CDR2 reads YFSETQ. The CDR3 has 13 residues. CDR3 loop: CASSFRGTETQYF. The DNA for the CDR3 is TGCGCCAGCAGCTTCCGGGGAACAGAGACCCAGTACTTC.

The chain recombines TRBV3-1 (or the pseudogene TRBV3-2) with TRBJ2-1; D remains ambiguous. The CDR3 length is 14 residues. Germline loops: CDR1 LGHDT, CDR2 YNNKEL (reference sequence). V lost 4 bases to trimming and J lost 0 bases, with 7 bases between them. The CDR3 loop reads CASSPGSSYNEQFF. CDR3 coding DNA: TGTGCCAGCAGCCCAGGTAGCTCCTACAATGAGCAGTTCTTC.

The chain is built from TRBV7-9 and TRBJ2-7; 8 nucleotides agree with TRBD2. J lost 5 bases, V lost 4 bases, and 10 bases had no gene match. Germline lookup yields CDR1 SEHNR and CDR2 FQNEAQ (reference sequence). The CDR3 is made up of 15 amino acids. CDR3 DNA sequence: TGTGCCAGCAGCTCCTGGAAGACTAGCGCGGACGAGCAGTACTTC. Translated: CASSSWKTSADEQYF.

The chain carries TRBV28 and TRBJ1-1; D gene uncertain. CDR3 size: 13 residues. With 6 bases removed from V and 1 base from J, the gap between germline ends came to 9 bases. The germline CDR1 and CDR2 sequences are MDHEN and SYDVKM. The CDR3 region has the DNA TGTGCCAGCAGCCACGGACGGAACACTGAAGCTTTCTTT. Translation gives CASSHGRNTEAFF.

V is TRBV11-2 and J is TRBJ2-6; D is perhaps TRBD2 (5 bases). The V end lost 3 bases, the J end lost 0 bases, and 9 bases lay between the germline ends. CDR1 is SGHAT, CDR2 FQNNGV, per germline. This CDR3 is built from 16 residues. CDR3 nucleotide sequence: TGTGCCAGCAGCTTCAGACGGGACTCTGGGGCCAACGTCCTGACTTTC. This codes for CASSFRRDSGANVLTF. Filled out from reference TRBV11-2 and TRBJ2-6, the complete variable domain reads EAGVAQSPRYKIIEKRQSVAFWCNPISGHATLYWYQQILGQGPKLLIQFQNNGVVDDSQLPKDRFSAERLKGVDSTLKIQPAKLEDSAVYLCASSFRRDSGANVLTFGAGSRLTVL.

In its sample, this clone was seen a few times. V usage is TRBV10-3 and J usage is TRBJ2-7; D uncertain. The V end was cut by 2 bases, the J end by 3 bases, with 5 bases between. This CDR3 contains 12 residues. Germline V gene data show CDR1 as ENHRY and CDR2 as SYGVKD. The CDR3 nucleotides read TGTGCCATCAGTGAGACTAACTACGAGCAGTACTTC. Its protein product is CAISETNYEQYF.

The chain combines TRBV10-3 with TRBJ1-1; D gene unclear. The CDR3 runs 13 residues. V gave up 2 bases and J gave up 5 bases, with 9 bases separating them. Per germline, CDR1 ENHRY and CDR2 SYGVKD. The CDR3 nucleotides read TGTGCCATCAGTGAGCCGGACTCTACTGAAGCTTTCTTT. Translation gives CAISEPDSTEAFF.

J is TRBJ1-1 and V is TRBV28, with D possibly TRBD1 on 5 matching bases. The CDR3 is 14 amino acids. The ends were cut back, 2 bases at V and 3 bases at J, with 10 bases in the middle. Germline lookup yields CDR1 MDHEN and CDR2 SYDVKM. The CDR3 DNA reads TGTGCCAGCAGTTTAGGGGGGGGGTACACTGAAGCTTTCTTT. Translated: CASSLGGGYTEAFF.

The rearrangement joins TRBV3-1 (or the pseudogene TRBV3-2) to TRBJ1-4; TRBD1 might be the D (5 bases). V dropped 1 base and J dropped 4 bases, with 13 bases sitting between them. The germline CDR1 and CDR2 sequences are LGHDT and YNNKEL (reference sequence). This CDR3 region has 16 residues. CDR3 nucleotides: TGTGCCAGCAGCCAAGTACGAGGGGAGGGTAATGAAAAACTGTTTTTT. This translates into CASSQVRGEGNEKLFF.

This sequence joins TRBV5-8 and TRBJ1-2; D unresolved. From germline, CDR1 is SGHTS and CDR2 YDEGEE. V lost 2 bases and J 4 bases, leaving 3 bases between the germline ends. CDR3 length equals 11 residues. CDR3 amino acids: CASSLTYGYTF. The CDR3 bases are TGTGCCAGCAGCTTAACCTATGGCTACACCTTC.

Notes on this clone: Different DNA sequences within this sample yield the same CDR3. The J gene is TRBJ2-3, the V gene TRBV7-2; 8 bases are a match to TRBD2. V gave up 2 bases and J gave up 3 bases; unmatched junction bases: 4. Germline values: CDR1 SGHTA, CDR2 FQGNSA. The CDR3 extends over 15 amino acids. The DNA for the CDR3 is TGTGCCAGCAGCTTAATGGGACTAGGGACAGATACGCAGTATTTT. This gives the protein CASSLMGLGTDTQYF. The full variable domain, its missing parts supplied by reference TRBV7-2 and TRBJ2-3, is GAGVSQSPSNKVTEKGKDVELRCDPISGHTALYWYRQSLGQGLEFLIYFQGNSAPDKSGLPSDRFSAERTGGSVSTLTIQRTQQEDSAVYLCASSLMGLGTDTQYFGPGTRLTVL.

The rearrangement uses TRBV4-3 and TRBJ1-3; 8 nucleotides agree with TRBD1. J lost 8 bases, V lost 4 bases, and 16 bases had no gene match. CDR1 is LGHNA and CDR2 is YSLEER in the germline V gene. CDR3 length: 17 amino acids. The chain's CDR3 is CASSRAGGGQGRDTIYF. CDR3 DNA: TGCGCCAGCAGCCGAGCAGGAGGCGGACAGGGTAGAGACACCATATATTTT.

V is TRBV14 and J is TRBJ2-1, with TRBD1 matching 7 bases. The CDR3 has 16 residues. V gave up 1 base and J gave up 5 bases; unmatched junction bases: 8. CDR1 is SGHDN and CDR2 is FVKESK in the germline V gene. The CDR3 spells CASSQGETGINNEQFF. The CDR3 nucleotides read TGTGCCAGCAGCCAAGGGGAGACAGGGATCAACAATGAGCAGTTCTTC.

The chain joins TRBV7-9 to TRBJ1-3, with 8 nucleotides matching TRBD1. Losses at the gene ends were 3 bases for V and 0 bases for J; bases not matched to a gene: 7. Germline V gene lookup returns CDR1 SEHNR and CDR2 FQNEAQ (reference sequence). The CDR3 extends over 17 amino acids. The CDR3 DNA reads as TGTGCCAGCAGCTTGAACTGGGACAGGAGCTCTGGAAACACCATATATTTT. As protein: CASSLNWDRSSGNTIYF.

This clone was seen a single time. This chain connects TRBV4-1 to TRBJ2-3; D ambiguous. This CDR3 is built from 16 residues. V was cut by 0 bases and J by 1 base, with 11 bases left in between. Germline V lookup: CDR1 MGHRA, CDR2 YSYEKL. CDR3 amino acids: CASSQDSFQGTDTQYF. DNA for the CDR3: TGCGCCAGCAGCCAAGATTCCTTCCAAGGCACAGATACGCAGTATTTT.

The chain uses TRBV2 and TRBJ1-3; no reliable D call. Trimming removed 3 bases from V and 4 bases from J, with 13 bases in between. The CDR3 runs 15 residues. The germline CDR1 and CDR2 sequences are SNHLY and FYNNEI. The CDR3 is CASSERQSAGNTIYF. The CDR3 nucleotides are TGTGCCAGCAGTGAGCGGCAGTCTGCGGGAAACACCATATATTTT.

This chain uses TRBV10-3 with TRBJ2-7, with 8 nucleotides matching TRBD2. Germline CDR1 is ENHRY and CDR2 is SYGVKD. This CDR3 has 17 residues. V gave up 4 bases and J gave up 4 bases; unmatched junction bases: 15. This CDR3 reads CAISGSAVAGRTYEQYF. The CDR3 DNA sequence: TGTGCCATCAGTGGCTCGGCAGTAGCGGGAAGAACGTACGAGCAGTACTTC.

This clone showed up just a few times. The V gene is TRBV7-9, the J gene TRBJ2-7, with D unresolved. The CDR3 covers 13 residues. The germline V gene has CDR1 SEHNR and CDR2 FQNEAQ (reference sequence). With 7 bases removed from V and 4 bases from J, the gap between germline ends came to 14 bases. The DNA of the CDR3 is TGTGCCAGCACGAACGCAAGAGCTTACGAGCAGTACTTC. It yields the protein CASTNARAYEQYF.

This clone was picked up one time. This rearrangement joins TRBV29-1 to TRBJ1-4; D unresolved. The V and J ends lost 6 bases and 6 bases respectively, with 11 bases between them. CDR3 length equals 12 residues. Germline loops: CDR1 SQVTM, CDR2 ANQGSEA. The CDR3 here is CSVEVEDEKLFF. CDR3 in DNA: TGCAGCGTAGAGGTTGAGGATGAAAAACTGTTTTTT.